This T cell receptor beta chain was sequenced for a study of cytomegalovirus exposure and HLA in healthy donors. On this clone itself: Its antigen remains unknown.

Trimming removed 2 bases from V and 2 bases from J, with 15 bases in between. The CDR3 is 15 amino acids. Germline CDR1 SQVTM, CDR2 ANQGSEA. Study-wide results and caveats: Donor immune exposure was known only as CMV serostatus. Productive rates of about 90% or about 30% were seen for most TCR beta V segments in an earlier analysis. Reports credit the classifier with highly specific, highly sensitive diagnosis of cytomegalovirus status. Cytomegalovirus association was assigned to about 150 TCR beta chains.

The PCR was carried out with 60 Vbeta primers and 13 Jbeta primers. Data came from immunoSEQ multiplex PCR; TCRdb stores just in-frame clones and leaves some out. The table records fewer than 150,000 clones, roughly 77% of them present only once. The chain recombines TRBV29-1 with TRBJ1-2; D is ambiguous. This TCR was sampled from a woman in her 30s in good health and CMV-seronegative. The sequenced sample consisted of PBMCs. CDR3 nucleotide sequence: TGCAGCGTTGAACTCGCCCGGGGAGTAAACTATGGCTACACCTTC. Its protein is CSVELARGVNYGYTF.